Detailed here is one T cell receptor beta chain. This specimen comes from a study of T cell changes during pregnancy in multiple sclerosis. V lost 3 bases and J lost 4; bases outside the gene matches: 12. The germline gives CDR1 LNHDA, CDR2 SQIVND (reference sequence). The CDR3 has 17 residues. Produced via immunoSEQ multiplex PCR; TCRdb's table is partial and in-frame only. The data contain 40,000 or so clones, 91% of them singletons. The chain has TRBV19 and TRBJ2-1; 7 nucleotides line up with TRBD2. This specimen consisted of CD8+ T cells from peripheral blood mononuclear cells, obtained in the second trimester of pregnancy. This TCR derives from a female donor with multiple sclerosis, enrolled in a pregnancy study. CDR3 sequence: CASSIGLGNPFYNEQFF. The CDR3 coding sequence is TGTGCCAGTAGTATCGGACTAGGGAATCCCTTTTACAATGAGCAGTTCTTC. The full variable domain, in which reference TRBV19 and TRBJ2-1 provide the parts outside the CDR3, is DGGITQSPKYLFRKEGQNVTLSCEQNLNHDAMYWYRQDPGQGLRLIYYSQIVNDFQKGDIAEGYSVSREKKESFPLTVTSAQKNPTAFYLCASSIGLGNPFYNEQFFGPGTRLTVL.